The T cell receptor (beta chain) under discussion was sequenced for a study of shared clonotypes between healthy human individuals. Germline lookup yields CDR1 LGHNA and CDR2 YNFKEQ. The CDR3 contains 19 residues. The ends lost 0 bases at V and 0 bases at J; junction bases unmatched: 10. Naive CD8 cells lacked CD45RO, underwent positive selection for CCR7 and left out terminally differentiated effector memory CD45RA+ cells. Here immunoSEQ multiplex PCR was the method, and the copy in TCRdb shows in-frame clones only, minus some. The sample lists about 2 million clones; less than 95% were seen once. The sequencing input was naive CD8+ T cells sorted from blood. The TCR originated in a man between 18 and 29 years old in good health. The chain combines TRBV4-2 with TRBJ2-2; 7 nucleotides align to TRBD2. CDR3 residues: CASSQEVRGETANTGELFF. The CDR3 bases are TGTGCCAGCAGCCAAGAAGTACGGGGGGAGACCGCGAACACCGGGGAGCTGTTTTTT.